Reported below is one T cell receptor beta chain. Its antigen is currently unknown. TCRdb reanalysed the reads using MiXCR and keeps one entry per CDR3 protein. The sample lists 700,000 to 950,000 distinct CDR3 sequences; about 33% were seen once. The entry originates in a study of T cell repertoires in cytomegalovirus infection. As for the study in general: CMV infection plus the matching HLA type was flagged by public TCR beta signatures.

This sequence originates from a human donor in good health (CMV status not recorded). Some clones in this sample may be carry-over from other donors' samples. Sequencing used cultured CD8+ T cells from PBMCs, obtained from culture after CMV antigen stimulation.

CDR3 DNA sequence: TGTGCCAGCAGTGAAGGCCTCCGAGTTACAGACGAAGAGACCCAGTACTTC. This codes for CASSEGLRVTDEETQYF. This rearrangement joins TRBV6-1 to TRBJ2-5, with no clear D. Trimming removed 1 base at V and 3 bases at J, with 18 bases between. The CDR3 runs to 17 residues. The germline V gene encodes CDR1 MNHNS and CDR2 SASEGT.